Listed below are T cell receptor beta chains from one sample, sequenced in a study of siplizumab effects on memory and regulatory T cells. Measured with immunoSEQ multiplex PCR; TCRdb has only the in-frame clones, and not every one. The sample carries some 80,000 clones, around 95% recorded once. The sequenced material came from CD8+ T cells sorted from blood. The receptors derive from a human donor in good health. Both conserved end residues are part of each CDR3. A D gene is named only where the DNA matches it firmly. The size entry is marked missing in some rows and otherwise reads once, few, many or a size class.

size,J,V,D,CDR3,DNA
NA,TRBJ2-3,TRBV15,NA,CATSSTLDTRTDTQYF,TGTGCCACCAGCAGCACCCTGGACACCCGCACAGATACGCAGTATTTT
NA,TRBJ2-1,TRBV19,NA,CASSIGPVNEQFF,TGTGCCAGTAGTATAGGGCCCGTGAATGAGCAGTTCTTC
NA,TRBJ2-7,TRBV10-3,NA,CAISDPDKRYEQYF,TGTGCCATCAGTGACCCGGACAAGCGATACGAGCAGTACTTC
NA,TRBJ2-7,TRBV27,NA,CASSLSRAYEQYF,TGTGCCAGCAGTTTATCCAGAGCCTACGAGCAGTACTTC
NA,TRBJ2-7,TRBV25-1,TRBD2,CASRSQREFEQYF,TGTGCCAGTCGCAGCCAGCGGGAGTTCGAGCAGTACTTC
NA,TRBJ2-2,TRBV25-1,NA,CASSEYEESGELFF,TGTGCCAGCAGTGAATATGAGGAGTCCGGGGAGCTGTTTTTT
NA,TRBJ2-4,TRBV7-8,NA,CASSLEGAGDARYF,TGTGCCAGCAGCTTAGAAGGAGCGGGTGACGCAAGGTACTTC
NA,TRBJ1-2,TRBV29-1,NA,CSARGAQAATNYGYTF,TGCAGCGCCAGGGGCGCTCAGGCGGCTACTAACTATGGCTACACCTTC
NA,TRBJ1-1,TRBV27,NA,CASSEAHMTNTEAFF,TGTGCCAGCAGTGAAGCACACATGACGAACACTGAAGCTTTCTTT
few,TRBJ1-3,TRBV19,NA,CASSHSSGNTIYF,TGTGCCAGTAGCCACTCCTCTGGAAACACCATATATTTT
NA,TRBJ2-1,TRBV2,TRBD2,CASRVAGGRGHEQFF,TGTGCCAGCAGGGTAGCGGGAGGAAGAGGCCATGAGCAGTTCTTC
NA,TRBJ2-7,TRBV6-5,NA,CASSETRAEQYF,TGTGCCAGCAGTGAAACAAGGGCCGAGCAGTACTTC
NA,TRBJ2-3,TRBV19,TRBD2,CASSISSGRTPPSTDTQYF,TGTGCCAGTAGTATTTCTAGCGGGAGGACTCCCCCTAGCACAGATACGCAGTATTTT
NA,TRBJ2-7,TRBV2,TRBD2,CASSGSGTTLTYEQYF,TGTGCCAGCAGTGGGTCGGGGACTACCCTTACCTACGAGCAGTACTTC
NA,TRBJ2-2,TRBV9,TRBD2,CASTTSGRNTGELFF,TGTGCCAGCACTACTAGCGGGAGGAACACCGGGGAGCTGTTTTTT
NA,TRBJ2-7,TRBV7-9,NA,CASSLEGSPYYEQYF,TGTGCCAGCAGCTTAGAGGGTTCTCCCTACTACGAGCAGTACTTC
NA,TRBJ2-1,TRBV28,NA,CASSLQRLPLYNEQFF,TGTGCCAGCAGTTTACAACGACTACCACTCTACAATGAGCAGTTCTTC
NA,TRBJ1-1,TRBV19,TRBD1,CASSMYRDRGMNTEAFF,TGTGCCAGTAGTATGTACCGGGACAGGGGGATGAACACTGAAGCTTTCTTT
NA,TRBJ2-2,TRBV4-1,NA,CASSWDTSGELFF,TGCGCCAGCAGCTGGGACACGTCCGGGGAGCTGTTTTTT
NA,TRBJ2-1,TRBV7-3,NA,CASSLWRDDYNEQFF,TGTGCCAGCAGCTTATGGCGGGACGACTACAATGAGCAGTTCTTC
NA,TRBJ2-7,TRBV5-4,NA,CASSPGGRGYEQYF,TGTGCCAGCAGCCCTGGAGGTAGGGGGTACGAGCAGTACTTC
NA,TRBJ2-7,TRBV6-1,NA,CASSEGYREVHEQYF,TGTGCCAGCAGTGAAGGGTACAGGGAGGTGCACGAGCAGTACTTC
NA,TRBJ2-2,TRBV27,TRBD2,CASSLLAGLNTGELFF,TGTGCCAGCAGTCTCCTAGCGGGACTGAACACCGGGGAGCTGTTTTTT
NA,TRBJ2-1,TRBV2,NA,CASVIGSDSYNEQFF,TGTGCCAGTGTAATTGGGTCGGACTCCTACAATGAGCAGTTCTTC
NA,TRBJ2-1,TRBV28,TRBD2,CASSSGTSGRPDNEQFF,TGTGCCAGCAGTTCCGGGACTAGCGGGAGGCCGGATAATGAGCAGTTCTTC
NA,TRBJ2-5,TRBV5-1,NA,CASTKGGGASETQYF,TGCGCCAGCACGAAGGGGGGGGGCGCATCAGAGACCCAGTACTTC
NA,TRBJ2-7,TRBV2,TRBD2,CASAGLAVYEQYF,TGTGCCAGCGCGGGACTAGCGGTATACGAGCAGTACTTC
NA,TRBJ2-6,TRBV19,NA,CASSGSGANVLTF,TGTGCCAGTAGTGGCTCTGGGGCCAACGTCCTGACTTTC
NA,TRBJ2-2,TRBV27,TRBD1,CASSLWQGVRMGELFF,TGTGCCAGCAGTTTGTGGCAGGGGGTAAGGATGGGGGAGCTGTTTTTT
NA,TRBJ1-2,TRBV6-1,NA,CASSELMDSESNYGYTF,TGTGCCAGCAGTGAACTTATGGACAGCGAATCTAACTATGGCTACACCTTC
NA,TRBJ1-4,TRBV2,NA,CASGVTEKLFF,TGTGCCAGTGGGGTGACTGAAAAACTGTTTTTT
NA,TRBJ2-1,TRBV12-5,TRBD2,CASGPLAGGAGEQFF,TGTGCTAGTGGTCCTTTAGCGGGAGGGGCAGGTGAGCAGTTCTTC
NA,TRBJ2-7,TRBV25-1,TRBD2,CASSDPSGRTPYEQYF,TGTGCCAGCAGTGACCCTAGCGGGAGGACTCCTTACGAGCAGTACTTC
NA,TRBJ2-7,TRBV6-5,TRBD2,CASSYRASGSSLYF,TGTGCCAGCAGTTACCGGGCTAGCGGGAGTTCGCTTTACTTC
NA,TRBJ2-7,TRBV4-2,NA,CASSQELSSSYEQYF,TGTGCCAGCAGCCAGGAGCTGAGTAGCTCCTACGAGCAGTACTTC
NA,TRBJ2-2,TRBV7-3,NA,CASSLLGTPGELFF,TGTGCCAGCAGCCTCTTAGGGACCCCCGGGGAGCTGTTTTTT
once,TRBJ2-7,TRBV7-9,NA,CASSGPGPAYHEQYF,TGTGCCAGCAGCGGACCGGGACCGGCGTACCACGAGCAGTACTTC
NA,TRBJ2-1,TRBV5-1,TRBD2,CASSLTSGRVYNEQFF,TGCGCCAGCAGCTTGACTAGCGGGAGAGTCTACAATGAGCAGTTCTTC
NA,TRBJ1-1,TRBV13,NA,CASSPRDTEAFF,TGTGCCAGCAGCCCCAGGGATACTGAAGCTTTCTTT
NA,TRBJ2-1,TRBV4-2,NA,CASSQTRSSYNEQFF,TGTGCCAGCAGCCAGACTAGAAGCTCCTACAATGAGCAGTTCTTC
NA,TRBJ2-1,TRBV19,TRBD2,CASSWGAGENNEQFF,TGTGCCAGTAGTTGGGGAGCGGGAGAAAACAATGAGCAGTTCTTC
NA,TRBJ1-2,TRBV29-1,TRBD1,CSDDRGTYGYTF,TGCAGCGATGACAGGGGGACCTATGGCTACACCTTC
NA,TRBJ2-7,TRBV25-1,NA,CASSAGYEQYF,TGTGCCAGCAGTGCAGGCTACGAGCAGTACTTC
NA,TRBJ2-1,TRBV2,NA,CASTDPDSYNEQFF,TGTGCCAGCACCGACCCTGACTCCTACAATGAGCAGTTCTTC
few,TRBJ1-1,TRBV4-1,NA,CASSQDARVNTEAFF,TGCGCCAGCAGCCAAGATGCCCGAGTCAACACTGAAGCTTTCTTT
NA,TRBJ1-3,TRBV9,NA,CASSGTETGNTIYF,TGTGCCAGCAGCGGGACGGAGACTGGAAACACCATATATTTT
NA,TRBJ2-1,TRBV6-4,TRBD2,CASSDWTSGSTYEQFF,TGTGCCAGCAGTGACTGGACTAGCGGGAGCACTTATGAGCAGTTCTTC
NA,TRBJ1-2,TRBV29-1,NA,CSVRRTYGYTF,TGCAGCGTTCGACGGACGTATGGCTACACCTTC
NA,TRBJ2-3,TRBV28,NA,CASSAPGDYTDTQYF,TGTGCCAGCAGTGCCCCCGGGGATTACACAGATACGCAGTATTTT
NA,TRBJ2-7,TRBV19,NA,CASSIGAGYEQYF,TGTGCCAGTAGTATTGGGGCAGGATACGAGCAGTACTTC
NA,TRBJ1-4,TRBV11-2,NA,CASSLDAGVTEKLFF,TGTGCCAGCAGCTTAGATGCAGGGGTCACTGAAAAACTGTTTTTT
NA,TRBJ2-7,TRBV7-6,TRBD1,CASSRTGGEQYF,TGTGCCAGCAGTCGGACAGGAGGTGAGCAGTACTTC
NA,TRBJ2-7,TRBV15,NA,CATGQGGSYEQYF,TGTGCCACCGGCCAGGGCGGCTCCTACGAGCAGTACTTC
NA,TRBJ2-1,TRBV2,NA,CASSDMASSGYEQFF,TGTGCCAGCAGTGATATGGCGAGCTCGGGTTATGAGCAGTTCTTC
NA,TRBJ1-3,TRBV6-1,TRBD1,CASSLRTGAADTIYF,TGTGCCAGCAGTTTGCGGACAGGGGCGGCGGACACCATATATTTT
NA,TRBJ1-3,TRBV30,NA,CAWSFPGRHSGNTIYF,TGTGCCTGGAGTTTTCCGGGACGGCACTCTGGAAACACCATATATTTT
NA,TRBJ2-1,TRBV27,NA,CASTSPWRDSHNEQFF,TGTGCCAGCACCTCCCCATGGCGGGACAGTCACAATGAGCAGTTCTTC
NA,TRBJ2-7,TRBV27,TRBD2,CASSLSTAGGSYEQYF,TGTGCCAGCAGTTTATCGACAGCGGGAGGTTCCTACGAGCAGTACTTC
NA,TRBJ2-7,TRBV5-1,TRBD1,CASSPTRTGSYEQYF,TGCGCCAGCAGCCCAACTCGGACAGGGAGCTACGAGCAGTACTTC